Given below is one TCR beta chain in context. The antigen is undetermined. This entry comes from a study of T cells in localized non-small cell lung cancer. General study points: Paired adjacent lung recovered a median around 60 of the top 100 tumor clones. The tumor had only one region sequenced, so heterogeneity remains possible. Density of T cells in blood, when higher, went with longer overall survival. Uninvolved adjacent lung had higher T cell clonality than tumor and all other tissues.

Trimming cost V 1 base and J 4 bases, with 7 bases left between them. The CDR3 length is 13 residues. Per the germline V gene, CDR1 is SGHTA and CDR2 is FQGTGA. Measured with immunoSEQ multiplex PCR; TCRdb has only the in-frame clones, and not every one. The sample lists roughly 40,000 clones, roughly 80% occurring once. This TCR was recovered from a man between 40 and 69 years old with stage II lung adenocarcinoma. The chain links TRBV7-3 to TRBJ1-2; D is unresolved. Material: PBMCs, obtained before any cancer treatment. CDR3 nucleotide sequence: TGTGCCAGCAGCTTAAGCTCCGGCTATGGCTACACCTTC. This translates into CASSLSSGYGYTF.